The next 19 T cell receptor beta chains were all read from a single sample in a study of shared clonotypes between healthy human individuals. Sequencing used immunoSEQ multiplex PCR; TCRdb keeps in-frame clones, though not all of them. The table records roughly 2,500,000 clones, roughly 93% of them present only once. The sample taken for sequencing was naive CD4+ T cells from PBMCs. The subset: CD45RA+ positively selected. These receptors came from a man in his late teens or twenties in good health. Some clones in this sample may be carry-over from other donors' samples.

A word on this clone: Other DNA variants within this sample encode the same CDR3. The chain carries TRBV6-4 and TRBJ2-2; no clear D gene. CDR1 is MRHNA and CDR2 is SNTAGT in the germline V gene. The CDR3 is 12 residues long. Trimming removed 4 bases at V and 5 bases at J, with 5 bases between. In DNA form, the CDR3 reads TGTGCCAGCAGTGTCGGAACCGGGGAGCTGTTTTTT. Amino acids: CASSVGTGELFF.

This clone was detected a few times. This sequence joins TRBV13 and TRBJ2-7; D is uncertain. The ends were cut back, 2 bases at V and 5 bases at J, with 4 bases in the middle. The CDR3 has 11 amino acids. Germline CDR1 and CDR2: PRHDT and FYEKMQ (reference sequence). CDR3 sequence reads: CASSLNHEQYF. For the CDR3, the DNA is TGTGCCAGCAGCTTAAACCACGAGCAGTACTTC.

The V gene is TRBV6-1, the J gene TRBJ2-2; D unresolved. The CDR3 spans 13 residues. CDR1 is MNHNS and CDR2 is SASEGT in the germline V gene. The germline V and J ends were trimmed by 4 bases and 1 base, with 4 bases remaining between them. CDR3 residues: CASSAVNTGELFF. The CDR3, as DNA: TGTGCCAGCAGTGCAGTGAACACCGGGGAGCTGTTTTTT.

V usage is TRBV7-2 and J usage is TRBJ2-3; D unclear. The CDR3 runs to 13 residues. Trimming stripped 5 bases from V and 6 bases from J, with 12 bases between. Per germline, CDR1 SGHTA and CDR2 FQGNSA. CDR3 sequence reads: CASSPLFWDTQYF. The CDR3 coding sequence is TGTGCCAGCAGCCCCCTATTTTGGGATACGCAGTATTTT.

The genes are TRBV9 and TRBJ1-5, with D possibly being TRBD1 (5 bases). Deletions cut 5 bases from V and 0 bases from J, with 15 bases between. The germline CDR1 and CDR2 sequences are SGDLS and YYNGEE. The CDR3 length is 16 residues. The CDR3 loop reads CASSGGGQYSNQPQHF. As DNA, the CDR3 is TGTGCCAGCAGTGGGGGTGGGCAGTATAGCAATCAGCCCCAGCATTTT.

For this clone: The same CDR3 can be traced to other DNA sequences in this sample. The chain joins TRBV5-1 to TRBJ1-1, with D possibly TRBD1 on 5 matching bases. Per germline, CDR1 SGHRS and CDR2 YFSETQ. V lost 0 bases, J lost 4 bases, and 13 bases lay in between. This CDR3 contains 15 residues. CDR3 sequence reads: CASSLGFGGGTEAFF. For the CDR3, the DNA is TGCGCCAGCAGCTTGGGTTTTGGGGGAGGCACTGAAGCTTTCTTT.

The J gene is TRBJ2-1, the V gene TRBV7-2; the D gene is possibly TRBD1 (5 bases). Trimming stripped 3 bases from V and 4 bases from J, with 13 bases between. Germline CDR1 reads SGHTA; CDR2 reads FQGNSA. CDR3 size: 15 residues. The CDR3 nucleotides read TGTGCCAGCAGCTTCAACAGGTTGGGGTACAATGAGCAGTTCTTC. Amino acids: CASSFNRLGYNEQFF. Full variable domain (outside the CDR3, taken from reference TRBV7-2 and TRBJ2-1): GAGVSQSPSNKVTEKGKDVELRCDPISGHTALYWYRQSLGQGLEFLIYFQGNSAPDKSGLPSDRFSAERTGGSVSTLTIQRTQQEDSAVYLCASSFNRLGYNEQFFGPGTRLTVL.

The chain couples TRBV9 to TRBJ2-3; 9 bases fit TRBD2. This CDR3 comprises 17 residues. Germline CDR1 reads SGDLS; CDR2 reads YYNGEE. V trimming: 0 bases; J trimming: 4 bases; junction bases outside the gene matches: 9. CDR3 sequence reads: CASSVATSTSGPDTQYF. In nucleotides, the CDR3 is TGTGCCAGCAGCGTAGCTACTTCAACTAGCGGGCCAGATACGCAGTATTTT. Full variable domain (rest looked up from reference TRBV9 and TRBJ2-3): DSGVTQTPKHLITATGQRVTLRCSPRSGDLSVYWYQQSLDQGLQFLIQYYNGEERAKGNILERFSAQQFPDLHSELNLSSLELGDSALYFCASSVATSTSGPDTQYFGPGTRLTVL.

This clone was detected only once. The rearrangement links TRBV5-1 to TRBJ2-5; D ambiguous. The CDR3 is made up of 13 amino acids. CDR1 is SGHRS, CDR2 YFSETQ, per germline. Trimming removed 0 bases at V and 8 bases at J, with 11 bases between. The CDR3 sequence is CASSLAVPDTQYF. The CDR3 DNA reads TGCGCCAGCAGCTTGGCAGTCCCGGATACCCAGTACTTC.

The chain recombines TRBV5-1 with TRBJ1-2, with a tentative D call TRBD1 (6 bases). From germline, CDR1 is SGHRS and CDR2 YFSETQ. The CDR3 contains 15 residues. The V end was cut by 0 bases, the J end by 2 bases, with 11 bases between. The CDR3 nucleotides are TGCGCCAGCAGCTTGGGGCCGGGGACAAACTATGGCTACACCTTC. Protein sequence: CASSLGPGTNYGYTF.

This clone was recorded once. V and J are TRBV5-3 and TRBJ1-1; D not certain. TRBV5-3 is placed among ORFs of uncertain function. This CDR3 has 13 amino acids. V dropped 7 bases and J dropped 0 bases, with 10 bases sitting between them. CDR3 amino acids: CARPTELNTEAFF. The CDR3 DNA reads TGTGCCAGACCGACCGAACTGAACACTGAAGCTTTCTTT.

The genes are TRBV7-9 and TRBJ2-2, with 10 bases lining up with TRBD2. Trimming cost V 3 bases and J 6 bases; bases outside gene matches: 4. CDR3 length: 15 amino acids. In germline, CDR1 is SEHNR, CDR2 FQNEAQ (reference sequence). The CDR3 is CASSFSGRAAGELFF. Here the CDR3 DNA reads TGTGCCAGCAGCTTCAGCGGGAGGGCCGCCGGGGAGCTGTTTTTT.

The V gene is TRBV5-1, the J gene TRBJ2-5; TRBD2 matches 8 bases. Germline V gene sequence: CDR1 SGHRS, CDR2 YFSETQ. V lost 4 bases and J lost 0; bases outside the gene matches: 2. There are 14 residues in the CDR3. The CDR3 nucleotides read TGCGCCAGCAGCCCGGGAGGGTACCAAGAGACCCAGTACTTC. Protein product: CASSPGGYQETQYF. The full variable domain, completed using reference TRBV5-1 and TRBJ2-5, is KAGVTQTPRYLIKTRGQQVTLSCSPISGHRSVSWYQQTPGQGLQFLFEYFSETQRNKGNFPGRFSGRQFSNSRSEMNVSTLELGDSALYLCASSPGGYQETQYFGPGTRLLVL.

This clone was observed once. V and J are TRBV7-2 and TRBJ2-2; D might be TRBD1 or TRBD2, each matching 5 bases. Between the trimmed V and J ends, which lost 8 bases and 4 bases, there was a span of 14 bases. Per germline, CDR1 SGHTA and CDR2 FQGNSA. The CDR3 loop spans 14 amino acids. CDR3 sequence reads: CASCRDGGTGELFF. The CDR3 nucleotides are TGTGCCAGCTGCCGGGACGGAGGCACCGGGGAGCTGTTTTTT.

The V call is TRBV19, the J call TRBJ2-2; D uncertain. CDR3 size: 14 residues. V lost 9 bases, J lost 1 base, and 12 bases lay in between. CDR1 is LNHDA and CDR2 is SQIVND in the germline V gene (reference sequence). The CDR3 coding sequence is TGTGCCAGCAGGCCTCAGAGGAACACCGGGGAGCTGTTTTTT. Translation: CASRPQRNTGELFF.

This sequence joins TRBV2 and TRBJ1-1; D call uncertain. Germline V gene sequence: CDR1 SNHLY, CDR2 FYNNEI. Trimming stripped 7 bases from V and 0 bases from J, with 9 bases between. The CDR3 is made up of 13 amino acids. The CDR3 protein is CASTGSVNTEAFF. Written as DNA, the CDR3 is TGTGCCAGCACCGGATCAGTGAACACTGAAGCTTTCTTT.

The CDR3 DNA follows: TGTGCCAGCAGTCCCACTAGCGGGAGCGAGAGCAATGAGCAGTTCTTC. It is translated as CASSPTSGSESNEQFF. The chain uses TRBV25-1 and TRBJ2-1, with 11 bases matching TRBD2. CDR3 length equals 16 residues. Germline V gene sequence: CDR1 MGHDK, CDR2 SYGVNS. The junction had 9 bases not matched to a gene; V was cut back by 5 bases and J by 6 bases.

Only one count was recorded for this clone. The chain has TRBV7-9 and TRBJ1-3; D might be TRBD1 (5 bases). The length of the CDR3 is 15 residues. The germline CDR1 and CDR2 sequences are SEHNR and FQNEAQ (reference sequence). V dropped 4 bases and J dropped 0 bases, with 10 bases sitting between them. The CDR3 DNA reads as TGTGCCAGCAGCTGGGACCCTGGCTCTGGAAACACCATATATTTT. Its translation: CASSWDPGSGNTIYF.

The chain has TRBV28 and TRBJ1-1, with D tentatively TRBD1 (5 bases). The CDR3 spans 14 residues. The V gene's germline CDR1 is MDHEN and CDR2 SYDVKM. The V gene lost 4 bases and the J gene lost 5 bases, with 14 bases spanning the gap. DNA for the CDR3: TGTGCCAGCAGTTCTGTGCCGGGGGGTACTGAAGCTTTCTTT. This translates into CASSSVPGGTEAFF. Drawing the rest from reference TRBV28 and TRBJ1-1, the complete variable domain is DVKVTQSSRYLVKRTGEKVFLECVQDMDHENMFWYRQDPGLGLRLIYFSYDVKMKEKGDIPEGYSVSREKKERFSLILESASTNQTSMYLCASSSVPGGTEAFFGQGTRLTVV.